The clone carrying this TCR beta chain turned up a few times. Its antigen is not identified. The sample belongs to a study of cytotoxic CD8 clonotypes in ibrutinib-treated CLL. Background on the study: Response was recorded as partial in approximately 24 patients and complete in 2; at median approximately 63 months, 14 remained remitted and approximately twelve had progressed. General study points: Clonality showed a rise at ibrutinib response that reversed toward baseline at progression. T-cell clonality at baseline went above that of age-matched healthy donors and rose and fell with circulating CD8+ T-cell counts.

Method: immunoSEQ multiplex PCR; TCRdb's copy keeps in-frame clones and lacks some. The sample lists about 140,000 clones; approximately 80% were seen once. V shed 3 bases and J shed 6 bases, with 6 bases lying between them. The germline gives CDR1 LNHDA, CDR2 SQIVND (reference sequence). The CDR3 totals 12 residues. The receptor was derived from a human donor with chronic lymphocytic leukemia. The sequencing used PBMCs, collected after 36 months of ibrutinib treatment. The gene calls are TRBV19 and TRBJ1-5, with no clear D. The DNA for the CDR3 is TGTGCCAGTAGTATTCCGCCTCAGCCCCAGCATTTT. Its protein is CASSIPPQPQHF.